What follows is one T cell receptor (beta chain) and its context. Germline V lookup: CDR1 MNHEY, CDR2 SMNVEV (reference sequence). The CDR3 has 16 amino acids. Trimming pared 5 bases from V and 6 bases from J, leaving 23 bases between. Original processing notes: By means of reference gene primer amplification, nucleated cell counts were estimated. Sequenced by immunoSEQ multiplex PCR; TCRdb stores in-frame clones only, minus some. That table furnishes V, J and clone size, whereas the DNA furnished D and trimming. The sample yields 350,000 to 450,000 clones, approximately 81% seen once. These data originate in a study of blood T cell repertoires in COVID-19. About the research overall: The United States, Italy and Spain supplied acute and convalescent COVID-19 samples. Sample material is recorded as cDNA or gDNA derived from T cells, B-cell-depleted T cells, or PBMCs.

The genes are TRBV27 and TRBJ2-7; the D gene is possibly TRBD2 (5 bases). Sequencing used peripheral blood. This sequence was found in a woman under 30 with acute or convalescent COVID-19. CDR3 in amino acids: CASSVNRLIPPGEQYF. The DNA of the CDR3 is TGTGCCAGCAGTGTAAACCGACTAATTCCCCCGGGCGAGCAGTACTTC.